This passage covers 29 T cell receptor beta chains from one sample sequenced in a study of CD8 T cells in Susac syndrome. RNA, at about 0.45 to 1 ug, was reverse transcribed with random hexamers. TCRdb reprocessed the immunoSEQ multiplex PCR reads via MiXCR and lists one record per CDR3 protein. There are about 120,000 distinct CDR3 sequences in the sample; less than 95% occur only once, and more than 0.09% lies in the top ten. Material for sequencing was CD4+ T cells from PBMCs. These receptors all come from a human donor in good health.

There are a few counts of this clonotype. The chain joins TRBV30 to TRBJ2-7; D remains unclear. The CDR3 totals 12 residues. Germline assignment: CDR1 GTSNPN and CDR2 SVGIG (reference sequence). Trimming removed 0 bases from V and 2 bases from J, with 5 bases in between. CDR3 nucleotide sequence: TGTGCCTGGAGTGTAACGGCCTACGAGCAGTACTTC. Amino acid sequence: CAWSVTAYEQYF.

This chain links TRBV18 with TRBJ1-5, with D perhaps matching TRBD1 (6 bases). The germline CDR1 and CDR2 sequences are KGHSH and LQKENI. This CDR3 has 16 amino acids. Trimming left V 3 bases short and J 2 bases short, with 14 bases between. The CDR3 DNA sequence: TGTGCCAGCTCACCCAGAGGGGGGGGCGGCAATCAGCCCCAGCATTTT. It encodes CASSPRGGGGNQPQHF.

The V and J genes are TRBV30 and TRBJ1-1; D possibly corresponds to TRBD1 (6 bases). The CDR3 sequence is 12 residues long. V gave up 2 bases and J gave up 7 bases, with 11 bases separating them. In germline, CDR1 is GTSNPN, CDR2 SVGIG (reference sequence). CDR3 sequence (DNA): TGTGCCTGGAGTCAACAGGGAATTGAAGCTTTCTTT. It is translated as CAWSQQGIEAFF. The whole variable domain, filled in from reference TRBV30 and TRBJ1-1, reads SQTIHQWPATLVQPVGSPLSLECTVEGTSNPNLYWYRQAAGRGLQLLFYSVGIGQISSEVPQNLSASRPQDRQFILSSKKLLLSDSGFYLCAWSQQGIEAFFGQGTRLTVV.

The V gene is TRBV11-3, the J gene TRBJ2-2; TRBD2 might be the D (6 bases). Germline V CDR1 and CDR2: SGHNT, YENEEA. V lost 4 bases to trimming and J lost 9 bases, with 9 bases between them. This CDR3 comprises 12 residues. The CDR3 here is CASSSAGRELFF. As DNA, the CDR3 is TGTGCCAGCAGCTCCGCGGGGAGGGAGCTGTTTTTT.

V is TRBV7-2 and J is TRBJ2-7; possibly TRBD1 or TRBD2 for D (5 bases each). Trimming pared 5 bases from V and 0 bases from J, leaving 14 bases between. The CDR3 has 15 residues. Germline CDR1 and CDR2: SGHTA and FQGNSA. DNA of the CDR3: TGTGCCAGCAGCCGGGATCCAGGGAGCTCCTACGAGCAGTACTTC. It encodes CASSRDPGSSYEQYF.

This chain joins TRBV3-1 and TRBJ2-3, with TRBD2 identical over 9 bases. V trimming: 1 base; J trimming: 3 bases; junction bases outside the gene matches: 5. The length of the CDR3 is 16 residues. The germline CDR1 and CDR2 sequences are LGHDT and YNNKEL (reference sequence). DNA of the CDR3: TGTGCCAGCAGCCAAGTAGCGGGAGTCGGGACAGATACGCAGTATTTT. As protein: CASSQVAGVGTDTQYF.

V is TRBV7-2 and J is TRBJ2-3; 7 nucleotides match TRBD2. CDR1 is SGHTA and CDR2 is FQGNSA in the germline V gene. Losses at the gene ends were 3 bases for V and 4 bases for J; bases not matched to a gene: 7. The CDR3 sequence is 15 residues long. The CDR3 nucleotides are TGTGCCAGCAGCTTGGGACTATCCTCCGCAGATACGCAGTATTTT. This encodes CASSLGLSSADTQYF.

The V and J genes are TRBV24-1 and TRBJ2-1; D gene ambiguous. This CDR3 is 12 amino acids long. In germline, CDR1 is KGHDR, CDR2 SFDVKD. The germline V and J ends were trimmed by 0 bases and 7 bases, with 3 bases remaining between them. CDR3 residues: CATSDLLNEQFF. The CDR3 coding sequence is TGTGCCACCAGTGATTTGCTGAATGAGCAGTTCTTC.

The genes are TRBV18 and TRBJ2-4; TRBD2 matches at 9 bases. Germline V gene data show CDR1 as KGHSH and CDR2 as LQKENI. CDR3 length: 16 amino acids. After removal of 3 bases from V and 9 bases from J, the junction contained 12 bases not matched to a gene. The CDR3 region has the DNA TGTGCCAGCTCACCCCTTGGGGTAGCGGGAGAGGCCATTCAGTACTTC. Residues: CASSPLGVAGEAIQYF.

V and J are TRBV19 and TRBJ2-5; 9 nucleotides agree with TRBD1. Unmatched junction bases numbered 7, after V lost 4 bases and J lost 4 bases. The germline V gene has CDR1 LNHDA and CDR2 SQIVND (reference sequence). The CDR3 runs to 15 residues. DNA for the CDR3: TGTGCCAGTAGTACAGGGGACAGGGCTCCAGAGACCCAGTACTTC. Translated, it gives CASSTGDRAPETQYF.

The V and J genes are TRBV20-1 and TRBJ2-3, with 13 bases that match TRBD2. Per germline, CDR1 DFQATT and CDR2 SNEGSKA (reference sequence). J was trimmed by 3 bases and V by 6 bases; bases with no gene match: 3. This CDR3 region has 14 residues. The CDR3 DNA reads TGCAGTGCACGGACTAGCGGGAGTACAGATACGCAGTATTTT. It translates to CSARTSGSTDTQYF.

This clonotype was picked up a small number of times. The V call is TRBV6-5, the J call TRBJ2-3; TRBD1 might be the D (5 bases). The germline CDR1 and CDR2 sequences are MNHEY and SVGAGI. The CDR3 spans 14 residues. Trimming shortened V by 9 bases and J by 0 bases, and 13 bases separated the two germline ends. The CDR3 nucleotides read TGTGCCAGTTCTCAGGGTCCTAGCACAGATACGCAGTATTTT. As protein: CASSQGPSTDTQYF.

The chain combines TRBV7-9 with TRBJ2-1; 9 nucleotides agree with TRBD2. Per germline, CDR1 SEHNR and CDR2 FQNEAQ (reference sequence). CDR3 length equals 11 residues. With V trimmed by 7 bases and J by 15 bases, 7 bases remained unmatched. CDR3 nucleotide sequence: TGTGCCAGCACGCTAGCGGGACGAGGGTTCTTC. It translates to CASTLAGRGFF.

The V gene is TRBV10-3, the J gene TRBJ2-7; TRBD1 matches at 8 bases. V shed 8 bases and J 0 bases; nucleotides not matched to a gene: 9. This CDR3 has 15 amino acids. CDR1 and CDR2 (germline): ENHRY, SYGVKD. CDR3 region: CAIARTGTHSYEQYF. In DNA form, the CDR3 reads TGTGCCATCGCCAGGACAGGGACCCACTCCTACGAGCAGTACTTC.

The genes are TRBV7-2 and TRBJ2-7; TRBD2 matches at 10 bases. There are 15 residues in the CDR3. Germline V gives CDR1 SGHTA, CDR2 FQGNSA. Germline trimming cut 0 bases from V and 5 bases from J; bases unmatched to any gene: 4. As DNA, the CDR3 is TGTGCCAGCAGCTTAGCGGCTAGCGGGAGACACGAGCAGTACTTC. Its protein is CASSLAASGRHEQYF.

The chain combines TRBV20-1 with TRBJ1-2, with a tentative D call TRBD1 (6 bases). The CDR3 runs 13 residues. V lost 3 bases and J lost 6, with 14 bases in between. CDR1 DFQATT and CDR2 SNEGSKA come from the germline V gene (reference sequence). The CDR3 DNA sequence: TGCAGTGCTAGGCGGGGGGCGTTGAATGGCTACACCTTC. It yields the protein CSARRGALNGYTF.

This sequence joins TRBV24-1 and TRBJ2-3, with TRBD1 as a possible D gene (5 bases). The germline CDR1 and CDR2 sequences are KGHDR and SFDVKD. V shed 0 bases and J shed 4 bases, with 10 bases lying between them. This CDR3 spans 15 amino acids. The CDR3 region is CATSDLSPGPDTQYF. In DNA form, the CDR3 reads TGTGCCACCAGTGATTTGTCGCCAGGGCCAGATACGCAGTATTTT.

The chain is built from TRBV5-4 and TRBJ2-3; no clear D gene. The CDR3 has 15 amino acids. Germline CDR1 SGHNT, CDR2 YYREEE (reference sequence). Trimming pared 6 bases from V and 0 bases from J, leaving 14 bases between. The CDR3 reads CASTHSTTSTDTQYF. The CDR3 region has the DNA TGTGCCAGCACCCACTCGACGACTAGCACAGATACGCAGTATTTT.

The genes are TRBV12-3 or TRBV12-4 and TRBJ2-7; TRBD2 is a possible D gene (5 bases). With 4 bases removed from V and 7 bases from J, the gap between germline ends came to 20 bases. There are 15 residues in the CDR3. The DNA for the CDR3 is TGTGCCAGCAGTTCTTCAGGAGGTTCTGGATGGGAGCAGTACTTC. It is translated as CASSSSGGSGWEQYF.

The chain is built from TRBV2 and TRBJ2-2; 10 bases agree with TRBD1. CDR1 and CDR2 from the germline V gene are SNHLY and FYNNEI. J gave up 5 bases and V 4 bases, and 10 bases lay outside the gene matches. The length of the CDR3 is 17 residues. CDR3 amino acids: CASSGGQGRLWTGELFF. The CDR3 coding sequence is TGTGCCAGCAGTGGGGGACAGGGGAGACTGTGGACCGGGGAGCTGTTTTTT. The full variable domain, rest sourced from reference TRBV2 and TRBJ2-2, is EPEVTQTPSHQVTQMGQEVILRCVPISNHLYFYWYRQILGQKVEFLVSFYNNEISEKSEIFDDQFSVERPDGSNFTLKIRSTKLEDSAMYFCASSGGQGRLWTGELFFGEGSRLTVL.

The chain employs TRBV5-1 and TRBJ2-5; tentatively, D is TRBD1 (7 bases). The CDR3 totals 15 residues. Trimming cost V 6 bases and J 1 base, with 16 bases left between them. The germline V gene encodes CDR1 SGHRS and CDR2 YFSETQ. Here the CDR3 reads CASNQGVAVQETQYF. CDR3 nucleotide sequence: TGCGCCAGCAACCAGGGGGTAGCGGTCCAAGAGACCCAGTACTTC.

V is TRBV12-5 and J is TRBJ2-3; perhaps TRBD1 as D (6 bases). The CDR3 loop spans 17 amino acids. V was clipped by 4 bases and J by 4 bases, with 21 bases between them. Germline CDR1 reads LGHNT; CDR2 reads FRNRAP. CDR3 bases: TGTGCTAGTGGTTCCTCCAATAAGACAGGTAGCGCAGATACGCAGTATTTT. Its translation is CASGSSNKTGSADTQYF.

The chain combines TRBV12-3 or TRBV12-4 with TRBJ2-4; possible D gene TRBD2, 6 bases. Trimming shortened V by 5 bases and J by 8 bases, and 16 bases separated the two germline ends. The CDR3 consists of 14 residues. CDR3 bases: TGTGCCAGCAGTCGGGACTCCCAATTGGACATTCAGTACTTC. Translated: CASSRDSQLDIQYF.

CDR3 amino acids: CSARGVVQETQYF. The CDR3 region has the DNA TGCAGTGCCCGAGGTGTGGTCCAAGAGACCCAGTACTTC. This chain joins TRBV20-1 and TRBJ2-5; D unclear. With 6 bases removed from V and 1 base from J, the gap between germline ends came to 12 bases. The germline V gene encodes CDR1 DFQATT and CDR2 SNEGSKA (reference sequence). The CDR3 is 13 amino acids.

The V gene is TRBV28, the J gene TRBJ1-1; TRBD1 is a possible D gene (5 bases). The CDR3 has 15 residues. CDR1 MDHEN and CDR2 SYDVKM come from the germline V gene. The V and J ends lost 2 bases and 5 bases respectively, with 15 bases between them. The CDR3 reads CASSLAGEGRTEAFF. The CDR3 DNA follows: TGTGCCAGCAGTTTAGCGGGTGAGGGGCGGACTGAAGCTTTCTTT.

The chain combines TRBV2 with TRBJ1-5; 7 nucleotides agree with TRBD1. Losses at the gene ends were 4 bases for V and 5 bases for J; bases not matched to a gene: 8. Germline assignment: CDR1 SNHLY and CDR2 FYNNEI. CDR3 length equals 15 residues. The CDR3 nucleotides are TGTGCCAGCAGTGCCGGCAGGGGGTTAGATCAGCCCCAGCATTTT. Protein sequence: CASSAGRGLDQPQHF.

This clonotype was counted once. The V call is TRBV30, the J call TRBJ2-1, with 8 bases identical to TRBD2. J lost 5 bases, V lost 3 bases, and 6 bases had no gene match. From germline, CDR1 is GTSNPN and CDR2 SVGIG (reference sequence). This CDR3 has 14 amino acids. The CDR3 loop reads CAWRDGRADNEQFF. CDR3 in DNA: TGTGCCTGGAGAGACGGGAGGGCCGACAATGAGCAGTTCTTC.

The rearrangement joins TRBV27 to TRBJ1-2, with D perhaps TRBD1 (5 bases). V lost 6 bases, J lost 6 bases, and 17 bases lay in between. Germline CDR1 reads MNHEY; CDR2 reads SMNVEV (reference sequence). The CDR3 has 14 residues. CDR3 sequence: CASSRRDGSDGYTF. The CDR3 region has the DNA TGTGCCAGCAGCCGACGGGACGGATCCGATGGCTACACCTTC.

The CDR3 bases are TGTGCCAGCAGCCCGATGTGGACCGGGGAGCTGTTTTTT. Translated: CASSPMWTGELFF. The chain uses TRBV6-1 and TRBJ2-2; D is uncertain. The CDR3 length is 13 residues. Per germline, CDR1 MNHNS and CDR2 SASEGT. The V end lost 6 bases, the J end lost 5 bases, and 10 bases lay between the germline ends.